A selection of T cell receptor beta chains follows, all from one sample in a study of T-cell reconstitution after alpha-beta-depleted transplantation in children. TCRdb independently ran MiXCR on the PCR reads; one entry per CDR3 protein. The sample has roughly 180,000 distinct CDR3 sequences; roughly 15% are singletons. Sequenced here: PBMCs from the stem cell graft donor, sampled from the stem cell graft. The receptor set was obtained from a human donor who donated a stem cell graft to a child with acute lymphoblastic leukemia. The CDR3 runs from the conserved cysteine through the conserved F or W. A D gene is named only where the DNA matches it firmly. Expanded clones are given a class, and other clones once, few, many or no size at all.

cdr3_nt: TGTGCCAGCAGCACTCAAACCCAGCCAAGAGTAACAGGGCCCTCCTACAATGAGCAGTTCTTC; cdr3_aa: CASSTQTQPRVTGPSYNEQFF; v_call: TRBV14; j_call: TRBJ2-1; d_call: .; clone_size: few
cdr3_nt: TGTGCCAGCAGTCTCGAACTGACAGGGGGCGTGGAGACCCAGTACTTC; cdr3_aa: CASSLELTGGVETQYF; v_call: TRBV12-3/TRBV12-4; j_call: TRBJ2-5; d_call: TRBD1; clone_size: many
cdr3_nt: TGTGCCAGCAGTTCGCCCGGGGGGGAAAATTCACCCCTCCACTTT; cdr3_aa: CASSSPGGENSPLHF; v_call: TRBV28; j_call: TRBJ1-6; d_call: .; clone_size: many
cdr3_nt: TGCAGTGCTAGAGGCACTCCGGGACAGGGCCCTCAAGAGACCCAGTACTTC; cdr3_aa: CSARGTPGQGPQETQYF; v_call: TRBV20-1; j_call: TRBJ2-5; d_call: TRBD1; clone_size: few
cdr3_nt: TGTGCCAGCTTTGGTGACTCCCCCAAGGTCTACACCTTC; cdr3_aa: CASFGDSPKVYTF; v_call: TRBV12-3/TRBV12-4; j_call: TRBJ1-2; d_call: .; clone_size: many
cdr3_nt: TGTGCCAGCAGCTCCCTGATGGGGAACAGCCCTGACTCTGGGGCCAACGTCCTGACTTTC; cdr3_aa: CASSSLMGNSPDSGANVLTF; v_call: TRBV5-7; j_call: TRBJ2-6; d_call: .; clone_size: many
cdr3_nt: TGCAGTGCTGGACGGAGCTCCTACGAGCAGTACTTC; cdr3_aa: CSAGRSSYEQYF; v_call: TRBV20-1; j_call: TRBJ2-7; d_call: .; clone_size: many
cdr3_nt: TGTGCCATCAGTGAGGACGAGGATACGCAGTATTTT; cdr3_aa: CAISEDEDTQYF; v_call: TRBV10-3; j_call: TRBJ2-3; d_call: .; clone_size: many
cdr3_nt: TGTGCCAGCAGCTTAGATGGGCCAGGAAATAATTCACCCCTCCACTTT; cdr3_aa: CASSLDGPGNNSPLHF; v_call: TRBV7-6; j_call: TRBJ1-6; d_call: .; clone_size: many
cdr3_nt: TGCAGCGTCGGACATCTGAAGGAGACCCAGTACTTC; cdr3_aa: CSVGHLKETQYF; v_call: TRBV29-1; j_call: TRBJ2-5; d_call: .; clone_size: .
cdr3_nt: TGTGCCAGCACCTGGGGGCGGAGCAATGAAAAACTGTTTTTT; cdr3_aa: CASTWGRSNEKLFF; v_call: TRBV12-3/TRBV12-4; j_call: TRBJ1-4; d_call: .; clone_size: many
cdr3_nt: TGCAGTGCGCCGGACAGGGGGTACGAGCAGTACTTC; cdr3_aa: CSAPDRGYEQYF; v_call: TRBV20-1; j_call: TRBJ2-7; d_call: TRBD1; clone_size: many
cdr3_nt: TGTGCCAGCAGTCCCGGGGGCCGTTATAGCAATCAGCCCCAGCATTTT; cdr3_aa: CASSPGGRYSNQPQHF; v_call: TRBV12-3/TRBV12-4; j_call: TRBJ1-5; d_call: .; clone_size: few
cdr3_nt: TGTGCCAGTGGGCAGGGGGCGAACAATGAGCAGTTCTTC; cdr3_aa: CASGQGANNEQFF; v_call: TRBV19; j_call: TRBJ2-1; d_call: TRBD1; clone_size: few
cdr3_nt: TGTGCCAGCAGTCCACATGGGGGAGGTAGCTACGAGCAGTACTTC; cdr3_aa: CASSPHGGGSYEQYF; v_call: TRBV12-3/TRBV12-4; j_call: TRBJ2-7; d_call: .; clone_size: few
cdr3_nt: TGTGCCAGCAGATTCCAGGGAGGGGGTAATGAAAAACTGTTTTTT; cdr3_aa: CASRFQGGGNEKLFF; v_call: TRBV7-2; j_call: TRBJ1-4; d_call: .; clone_size: few
cdr3_nt: TGTGCCAGCAGTCTTAAGCCCGGGACAGGGGGTGAATATGAGCAGTTCTTC; cdr3_aa: CASSLKPGTGGEYEQFF; v_call: TRBV27; j_call: TRBJ2-1; d_call: TRBD1; clone_size: many
cdr3_nt: TGCAGTGCTAGAGATCCCAACAGGGGGCTTAAGAACACTGAAGCTTTCTTT; cdr3_aa: CSARDPNRGLKNTEAFF; v_call: TRBV20-1; j_call: TRBJ1-1; d_call: TRBD1; clone_size: many
cdr3_nt: TGCAGTGCTAGTGTGACGGGAGGGCCGGGAGAGCAGTACTTC; cdr3_aa: CSASVTGGPGEQYF; v_call: TRBV20-1; j_call: TRBJ2-7; d_call: TRBD2; clone_size: .
cdr3_nt: TGCGCCAGCACCAAGCTCGGCCGGGGCGCCCAAGAGACCCAGTACTTC; cdr3_aa: CASTKLGRGAQETQYF; v_call: TRBV5-1; j_call: TRBJ2-5; d_call: .; clone_size: few
cdr3_nt: TGCAGCGCCAAGGACGGTTACGAGCAGTACTTC; cdr3_aa: CSAKDGYEQYF; v_call: TRBV29-1; j_call: TRBJ2-7; d_call: .; clone_size: many
cdr3_nt: TGCAGCGTTTTGTATGGCAATCAGCCCCAGCATTTT; cdr3_aa: CSVLYGNQPQHF; v_call: TRBV29-1; j_call: TRBJ1-5; d_call: .; clone_size: many
cdr3_nt: TGCAGTGCAACGAGGCGGGGGGGCGGGTCTTTACAGTACTTC; cdr3_aa: CSATRRGGGSLQYF; v_call: TRBV20-1; j_call: TRBJ2-7; d_call: TRBD2; clone_size: .
cdr3_nt: TGTGCCAGCAGATCACAGGGGGGTTATTCACCCCTCCACTTT; cdr3_aa: CASRSQGGYSPLHF; v_call: TRBV27; j_call: TRBJ1-6; d_call: TRBD1; clone_size: many
cdr3_nt: TGTGCCAGCAGCTTCCTCGCGGGAGTATACATCGGTACGCAGTATTTT; cdr3_aa: CASSFLAGVYIGTQYF; v_call: TRBV13; j_call: TRBJ2-3; d_call: TRBD2; clone_size: many
cdr3_nt: TGCGCCAGCAGCCAACAACGCAGGAACACTGAAGCTTTCTTT; cdr3_aa: CASSQQRRNTEAFF; v_call: TRBV4-1; j_call: TRBJ1-1; d_call: .; clone_size: many
cdr3_nt: TGTGCCAGCAGCTTTGGCGCTAGCGGGATTTCTGAGACCCAGTACTTC; cdr3_aa: CASSFGASGISETQYF; v_call: TRBV7-8; j_call: TRBJ2-5; d_call: TRBD2; clone_size: many
cdr3_nt: TGTGCCAGCAGCTTACCCCCGGGCCCAAGCGGCGAAAAACTGTTTTTT; cdr3_aa: CASSLPPGPSGEKLFF; v_call: TRBV7-2; j_call: TRBJ1-4; d_call: .; clone_size: many
cdr3_nt: TGTGCCAGCAGCTTTCCTAGCGGGAGTCCGGTAGGCAATGAGCAGTTCTTC; cdr3_aa: CASSFPSGSPVGNEQFF; v_call: TRBV7-9; j_call: TRBJ2-1; d_call: TRBD2; clone_size: many
cdr3_nt: TGTGCCAGCAGCAAGAACCCGGGACAGACCTACGAGCAGTACTTC; cdr3_aa: CASSKNPGQTYEQYF; v_call: TRBV7-2; j_call: TRBJ2-7; d_call: TRBD1; clone_size: many
cdr3_nt: TGTGCCAGCAGCTTAGGACCGAACTACGAGCAGTACTTC; cdr3_aa: CASSLGPNYEQYF; v_call: TRBV7-8; j_call: TRBJ2-7; d_call: .; clone_size: many
cdr3_nt: TGTGCCAGCAGTCCCCCGCCCTTTAGACTAGCGGGAGTTGCTGAGCAGTTCTTC; cdr3_aa: CASSPPPFRLAGVAEQFF; v_call: TRBV6-6; j_call: TRBJ2-1; d_call: TRBD2; clone_size: .
cdr3_nt: TGTGCCAGCAGCGTAGCCGCTAACTATGGCTACACCTTC; cdr3_aa: CASSVAANYGYTF; v_call: TRBV9; j_call: TRBJ1-2; d_call: .; clone_size: many
cdr3_nt: TGTGCCAGCAGCCAAGTAAATGGGCCGCTAACCTTCTATGGCTACACCTTC; cdr3_aa: CASSQVNGPLTFYGYTF; v_call: TRBV4-2; j_call: TRBJ1-2; d_call: .; clone_size: many
cdr3_nt: TGTGCCAGCAGTTCTTCCGGGGGATACGGGCAGTTCTTC; cdr3_aa: CASSSSGGYGQFF; v_call: TRBV28; j_call: TRBJ2-1; d_call: .; clone_size: few
cdr3_nt: TGTGCCAGCAGCTTACGGGAGTCGAACCCCTACAATGAGCAGTTCTTC; cdr3_aa: CASSLRESNPYNEQFF; v_call: TRBV5-6; j_call: TRBJ2-1; d_call: .; clone_size: many
cdr3_nt: TGTGCCAGCAGCCTGGGGAGCGGGCCTGACTCCTACGAGCAGTACTTC; cdr3_aa: CASSLGSGPDSYEQYF; v_call: TRBV4-2; j_call: TRBJ2-7; d_call: .; clone_size: few
cdr3_nt: TGCGCCAGCAGCTTAACGACTAGCGGGACAGATACGCAGTATTTT; cdr3_aa: CASSLTTSGTDTQYF; v_call: TRBV5-1; j_call: TRBJ2-3; d_call: TRBD2; clone_size: many
cdr3_nt: TGTGCCAGCGGTACAGCCCCCTATGGCTACACCTTC; cdr3_aa: CASGTAPYGYTF; v_call: TRBV7-2; j_call: TRBJ1-2; d_call: .; clone_size: many
cdr3_nt: TGTGCCAGCAGCTTACCCCCACTCAGAAGCGGGATGTCCTACGAGCAGTACTTC; cdr3_aa: CASSLPPLRSGMSYEQYF; v_call: TRBV11-1; j_call: TRBJ2-7; d_call: TRBD2; clone_size: many
cdr3_nt: TGTGCCATCAGCCTCGGCGATGAGCAGTTCTTC; cdr3_aa: CAISLGDEQFF; v_call: TRBV10-3; j_call: TRBJ2-1; d_call: .; clone_size: many
cdr3_nt: TGCAGCTCTGTATGGCGGGAGGGCCTAAATGAGCAGTTCTTC; cdr3_aa: CSSVWREGLNEQFF; v_call: TRBV29-1; j_call: TRBJ2-1; d_call: TRBD2; clone_size: many
cdr3_nt: TGTGCCAGCAGCCTAGGGGATAGCGTAACGAACACCGGGGAGCTGTTTTTT; cdr3_aa: CASSLGDSVTNTGELFF; v_call: TRBV12-3/TRBV12-4; j_call: TRBJ2-2; d_call: .; clone_size: .
cdr3_nt: TGTGCCAGCAGCGGTGTAACCGGAGCGGGAAACGATGAGCAGTTCTTC; cdr3_aa: CASSGVTGAGNDEQFF; v_call: TRBV11-2; j_call: TRBJ2-1; d_call: TRBD2; clone_size: many
cdr3_nt: TGCGCCAGCAGCTTGGCGCAGGACACCGGGGAGCTGTTTTTT; cdr3_aa: CASSLAQDTGELFF; v_call: TRBV5-1; j_call: TRBJ2-2; d_call: .; clone_size: once
cdr3_nt: TGCGCCAGCAGCTTGACAGGGAACTACGAGCAGTACTTC; cdr3_aa: CASSLTGNYEQYF; v_call: TRBV5-1; j_call: TRBJ2-7; d_call: .; clone_size: many
cdr3_nt: TGTGCCAGCACCATAGGGGTCAACACTGAAGCTTTCTTT; cdr3_aa: CASTIGVNTEAFF; v_call: TRBV6-5; j_call: TRBJ1-1; d_call: .; clone_size: many
cdr3_nt: TGCGCCAGCAGCTTTATGGGGGACGGTTACGAGCAGTACTTC; cdr3_aa: CASSFMGDGYEQYF; v_call: TRBV5-1; j_call: TRBJ2-7; d_call: .; clone_size: many
cdr3_nt: TGTGCCACCAGCGCCTTTATAGCGTCGGCCCGGGATGAGCAGTTCTTC; cdr3_aa: CATSAFIASARDEQFF; v_call: TRBV24-1; j_call: TRBJ2-1; d_call: .; clone_size: .
cdr3_nt: TGTGCCACTCGGACAGCCTTTATGGACAATGAGCAGTTCTTC; cdr3_aa: CATRTAFMDNEQFF; v_call: TRBV7-9; j_call: TRBJ2-1; d_call: .; clone_size: many